These 3 T cell receptor beta chains came from one sample sequenced in a study of cytomegalovirus exposure and HLA in healthy donors. The PCR was carried out with 60 Vbeta primers and 13 Jbeta primers. Profiling relied on immunoSEQ multiplex PCR, and the TCRdb table lists in-frame clones only, not all of them. The profile shows under 200,000 clones, over 75% of them singletons. The sample was PBMCs. The source of these receptors is a man aged 45 to 65 in good health and CMV-seropositive.

The chain links TRBV14 to TRBJ2-1; a weak D match, TRBD1 (6 bases). The CDR3 covers 11 residues. V gave up 3 bases and J gave up 9 bases, with 6 bases separating them. The V gene's germline CDR1 is SGHDN and CDR2 FVKESK. DNA of the CDR3: TGTGCCAGCAGCCACAGGGGTGAGCAGTTCTTC. It codes for CASSHRGEQFF.

The chain couples TRBV11-1 to TRBJ1-1, with D possibly TRBD1 on 6 matching bases. CDR1 is SGHAT and CDR2 is FQDESV in the germline V gene (reference sequence). Deletions cut 6 bases from V and 7 bases from J, with 15 bases between. CDR3 length: 13 amino acids. CDR3 region: CASRPPQGFEAFF. CDR3 in DNA: TGTGCCAGCAGGCCTCCCCAGGGGTTTGAAGCTTTCTTT.

This rearrangement joins TRBV19 to TRBJ1-1; no clear D gene. The germline V and J ends were trimmed by 2 bases and 0 bases, with 7 bases remaining between them. The CDR3 length is 14 residues. The germline V gene has CDR1 LNHDA and CDR2 SQIVND (reference sequence). CDR3 DNA sequence: TGTGCCAGTAGTATAACAACAGTGAACACTGAAGCTTTCTTT. Its translation: CASSITTVNTEAFF.